The source of this T cell receptor (beta chain) is a study of shared clonotypes between healthy human individuals. Germline V gene data show CDR1 as SQVTM and CDR2 as ANQGSEA. The CDR3 is 16 residues long. J lost 0 bases, V lost 7 bases, and 14 bases had no gene match. Deep was the level used in running the assay. Only in-frame clones appear in the TCRdb table, and some are missing; sequencing was by immunoSEQ multiplex PCR. The sample contains some 1.5 million clones, approximately 97% of which appear only once. Donors had no recently reported acute infections or vaccinations and were HIV-negative. Sequenced sample: naive CD4+ T cells sorted from blood. Described subset: CD45RA+ positively selected. V is TRBV29-1 and J is TRBJ2-7; 8 nucleotides agree with TRBD2. The receptor's source is a man under 40 in good health. CDR3 DNA sequence: TGCAGCGCATCGGGGGGTCTAGCGGGCCCCTCCTACGAGCAGTACTTC. It specifies CSASGGLAGPSYEQYF.